The 15 T cell receptor beta chains given below trace back to one sample, sequenced in a study of blood T cell repertoires in COVID-19. Sequencing used immunoSEQ multiplex PCR; TCRdb keeps in-frame clones, though not all of them. This table holds a few hundred thousand clones, less than 85% found once. Sample: PBMCs or T cells enriched from blood (not recorded which). The receptors come from a middle-aged man who had recovered from COVID-19.

This chain links TRBV18 with TRBJ1-1; maybe TRBD1 (6 bases). This CDR3 region has 14 residues. V lost 3 bases to trimming and J lost 8 bases, with 16 bases between them. From germline, CDR1 is KGHSH and CDR2 LQKENI. CDR3 DNA: TGTGCCAGCTCACCTCTACAGGGTGAGAACGAAGCTTTCTTT. Amino acid sequence: CASSPLQGENEAFF.

This chain links TRBV28 with TRBJ2-7; D ambiguous. Trimming took 2 bases from V and 2 from J, leaving 10 bases between them. CDR3 size: 14 residues. Germline CDR1 MDHEN, CDR2 SYDVKM. The CDR3: CASSLGLTPYEQYF. The DNA of the CDR3 is TGTGCCAGCAGTTTAGGCCTTACCCCCTACGAGCAGTACTTC.

The chain combines TRBV27 with TRBJ1-5; 9 bases fit TRBD1. In germline, CDR1 is MNHEY, CDR2 SMNVEV (reference sequence). The CDR3 runs 17 residues. Trimming at V came to 5 bases and at J to 2 bases, leaving 10 bases not matched to a gene. CDR3 in DNA: TGTGCCAGCAGTCCCGGGACAGGGAATGATGGCAATCAGCCCCAGCATTTT. Amino acid sequence: CASSPGTGNDGNQPQHF.

The chain employs TRBV19 and TRBJ2-5; D is perhaps TRBD1 (5 bases). CDR3 length equals 14 residues. Per germline, CDR1 LNHDA and CDR2 SQIVND (reference sequence). V lost 0 bases to trimming and J lost 4 bases, with 9 bases between them. The DNA for the CDR3 is TGTGCCAGTAGTATAGACAGGGTGCGAGAGACCCAGTACTTC. Protein sequence: CASSIDRVRETQYF.

The V and J genes are TRBV28 and TRBJ2-7; 16 nucleotides agree with TRBD2. V shed 5 bases, J shed 1 base, and the junction held 5 bases outside the gene matches. Germline V gene lookup returns CDR1 MDHEN and CDR2 SYDVKM. The CDR3 consists of 17 residues. DNA for the CDR3: TGTGCCAGCAGTGACGGGACTAGCGGGAGGGGGTCCTACGAGCAGTACTTC. Its translation is CASSDGTSGRGSYEQYF.

The rearrangement uses TRBV27 and TRBJ2-7; 11 nucleotides line up with TRBD2. The V segment lost 5 bases and the J segment 3 bases; nucleotides outside the gene matches: 6. Germline loops: CDR1 MNHEY, CDR2 SMNVEV (reference sequence). The CDR3 covers 15 residues. The CDR3 DNA reads TGTGCCAGCAGTCCAGGGACTAGCGGATACTACGAGCAGTACTTC. This translates into CASSPGTSGYYEQYF.

The chain combines TRBV6-5 with TRBJ2-7; 8 positions match TRBD2. CDR3 length: 15 amino acids. V was clipped by 6 bases and J by 0 bases; unmatched bases: 7. Germline V gene lookup returns CDR1 MNHEY and CDR2 SVGAGI. The CDR3, as DNA: TGTGCCAGCAGCCACACTAGCGGAGCCTCCTACGAGCAGTACTTC. Translated, it gives CASSHTSGASYEQYF.

The V and J genes are TRBV11-2 and TRBJ2-7, with 11 bases fitting TRBD2. This CDR3 has 15 residues. V dropped 4 bases and J dropped 1; count of bases not matched to a gene: 3. Germline lookup yields CDR1 SGHAT and CDR2 FQNNGV. The CDR3 protein is CASSSASGRSYEQYF. The CDR3 region has the DNA TGTGCCAGCAGCTCGGCTAGCGGGAGGTCCTACGAGCAGTACTTC.

The genes are TRBV19 and TRBJ2-7; 7 positions agree with TRBD2. V gave up 4 bases and J gave up 1 base; unmatched junction bases: 7. The CDR3 is 15 residues long. Germline CDR1 is LNHDA and CDR2 is SQIVND (reference sequence). This CDR3 is CASSNQFGGSYEQYF. The CDR3, as DNA: TGTGCCAGTAGTAATCAGTTCGGGGGGTCCTACGAGCAGTACTTC. The full variable domain, its missing parts supplied by reference TRBV19 and TRBJ2-7, is DGGITQSPKYLFRKEGQNVTLSCEQNLNHDAMYWYRQDPGQGLRLIYYSQIVNDFQKGDIAEGYSVSREKKESFPLTVTSAQKNPTAFYLCASSNQFGGSYEQYFGPGTRLTVT.

The chain joins TRBV5-4 to TRBJ1-3; D is possibly TRBD1 (5 bases). Trimming took off 1 base at V and 4 bases at J, with 9 bases between the two ends. This CDR3 is 14 amino acids long. Germline V gene data show CDR1 as SGHNT and CDR2 as YYREEE (reference sequence). CDR3 sequence: CASSLSGYGNTIYF. CDR3 coding DNA: TGTGCCAGCAGCTTGTCAGGGTACGGAAACACCATATATTTT.

The chain is built from TRBV19 and TRBJ2-2; TRBD2 matches at 9 bases. Trimming took 3 bases from V and 1 from J; bases not matched to a gene: 6. The CDR3 is made up of 17 amino acids. In germline, CDR1 is LNHDA, CDR2 SQIVND (reference sequence). The CDR3: CASSITTSGWNTGELFF. The CDR3 DNA is TGTGCCAGTAGTATCACAACTAGCGGGTGGAACACCGGGGAGCTGTTTTTT. Based on the CDR3 plus reference TRBV19 and TRBJ2-2, the full variable domain is DGGITQSPKYLFRKEGQNVTLSCEQNLNHDAMYWYRQDPGQGLRLIYYSQIVNDFQKGDIAEGYSVSREKKESFPLTVTSAQKNPTAFYLCASSITTSGWNTGELFFGEGSRLTVL.

The chain combines TRBV5-6 with TRBJ1-2, with TRBD1 as a possible D gene (5 bases). Germline CDR1 reads SGHDT; CDR2 reads YYEEEE. Trimming shortened V by 1 base and J by 14 bases, and 12 bases separated the two germline ends. The CDR3 sequence is 11 residues long. The CDR3 DNA follows: TGTGCCAGCAGCTTGCTGACAGTATCAACCTTC. Protein: CASSLLTVSTF. The complete variable domain, with remaining parts taken from reference TRBV5-6 and TRBJ1-2, reads DAGVTQSPTHLIKTRGQQVTLRCSPKSGHDTVSWYQQALGQGPQFIFQYYEEEERQRGNFPDRFSGHQFPNYSSELNVNALLLGDSALYLCASSLLTVSTFGSGTRLTVV.

V usage is TRBV15 and J usage is TRBJ2-2; 10 positions match TRBD2. This CDR3 is 17 amino acids long. Germline V CDR1 and CDR2: LNHNV, YYDKDF (reference sequence). V dropped 1 base and J dropped 7; count of bases not matched to a gene: 9. CDR3 sequence: CATSRALAGAGGGELFF. The DNA of the CDR3 is TGTGCCACCAGCAGAGCCCTAGCGGGAGCAGGAGGCGGGGAGCTGTTTTTT.

This rearrangement joins TRBV6-2 or TRBV6-3 to TRBJ1-1; TRBD1 agrees at 11 bases. Trimming at V came to 5 bases and at J to 5 bases, leaving 4 bases not matched to a gene. There are 14 residues in the CDR3. Looked up from germline, CDR1 is MNHEY and CDR2 is SVGEGT. The CDR3 sequence: CASSNGQGATEAFF. CDR3 DNA: TGTGCCAGCAGTAACGGACAGGGGGCGACTGAAGCTTTCTTT.

J is TRBJ2-5 and V is TRBV5-4; 9 bases are a match to TRBD1. CDR3 length: 15 amino acids. V lost 4 bases and J lost 2; bases outside the gene matches: 6. Germline CDR1 is SGHNT and CDR2 is YYREEE (reference sequence). CDR3 sequence: CASSRQGVGQETQYF. The CDR3 DNA is TGTGCCAGCAGCAGACAGGGGGTAGGGCAAGAGACCCAGTACTTC. The whole variable domain, filled in from reference TRBV5-4 and TRBJ2-5, reads ETGVTQSPTHLIKTRGQQVTLRCSSQSGHNTVSWYQQALGQGPQFIFQYYREEENGRGNFPPRFSGLQFPNYSSELNVNALELDDSALYLCASSRQGVGQETQYFGPGTRLLVL.